Here is one TCR beta chain with its context. The antigen it binds to is not known. Per-base qualities were not stored, and no clone one base away is much larger. Reading the label with the study, this specimen's time point is: approximately eleven months on ibrutinib. For TCR beta library preparation, roughly 2 micrograms of genomic DNA were extracted from the cryopreserved PBMCs. Longitudinal blood samples from CLL patients on ibrutinib monotherapy underwent high-throughput TCR beta sequencing. Patients were enrolled in a phase 2 open-label single-center ibrutinib monotherapy trial. The goal of deep resolution MiSeq sequencing was a depth between 1 in 1 million and 1 in 200,000 T cells, and coverage averaged 10x per clonotype. The immunoSEQ hsTCRB Kit was used to generate TCR beta libraries. The published analysis was carried out like this. ImmunoSEQ Data Assistant and ImmunoSEQ Analyzer were used for data analysis, and V, D and J genes were assigned according to IMGT definitions. Clonality was computed as one minus normalized Shannon entropy of productive rearrangement frequencies, ranging from 0 to 1. Only overrepresented clonotypes making up at least 0.05% of the repertoire of each patient were included in the public clonotype analysis. Some 13 age-matched healthy donor repertoires from immuneACCESS served as clonality controls. Entries here come from immuneACCESS through TCRdb and include only in-frame sequences with V and J called. Some clones fail to appear in such tables; in the studies checked, an unresolved V gene covers under half of the shortfall, and the cause of the remainder is unknown. That table is the source of V, J and clone size, and D and trimming were worked out from the DNA. In this sample the table shows about 44,000 clones, under 75% of which occur a single time. The top ten clonotypes cover roughly 12% of the sample.

V loses 7 bases of germline sequence and J loses 1 base, and the interval between the two ends is 7 bases. From the cysteine through the phenylalanine, the CDR3 covers 12 amino acids. CDR3 DNA is the only sequence kept; it has 36 bases, read in frame from the first base. From a lookup of the germline V gene, CDR1 and CDR2 are ENHRY and SYGVKD. These data are taken from a study of cytotoxic CD8 clonotypes in ibrutinib-treated CLL (dated by TCRdb to about 2021). Background on the whole study: The cohort was composed of ten to eleven relapsed/refractory and about 15 treatment-naive patients; IGHV unmutated status was identified in 17 patients. Longitudinal samples were available for 26 of the 86 trial participants. Patients were still on ibrutinib when every remission and progressive disease sample was collected. Samples at response were collected after a median of about 11 months of treatment, with a range of roughly 6 to 40 months. Responses were partial in roughly 24 patients and complete in 2; after median approximately 67 months follow-up, about 15 stayed in remission and some twelve progressed. Cryopreserved peripheral blood mononuclear cells were obtained prior to treatment, at the time of response, and at either disease progression or sustained remission. On average, each sample had a few hundred thousand productive templates and roughly 95,000 productive rearrangements.

Paper-wide results and their limitations: Clonality rose at ibrutinib response, remained stable during sustained remission, and dropped back toward baseline at progression. Public clonotypes were rare and either contracted or stayed stable during treatment, and the rise in clonality at ibrutinib response reflected the expansion of private clonotypes. At baseline, clonality was higher than in age-matched healthy donors and showed a strong correlation with circulating CD8+ T-cell counts. Sustained-remission and progressing patients did not have matched sampling times, and lymph node repertoires were not examined.

The receptor chain draws on TRBV10-3 and TRBJ1-1; matching of 5 bases hints at TRBD1 as the D gene. The TCR sequence derives from a human donor with chronic lymphocytic leukemia. The specimen was PBMCs, collected after 12 months of ibrutinib treatment. The DNA reads as follows: TGTGCCATCAAACAGGAGAACACTGAAGCTTTCTTT. This gives the protein CAIKQENTEAFF.